Listed here are 26 T cell receptor beta chains from one sample, sequenced in a study of T cells expressing NK-cell markers. With the 5' RACE reads reprocessed, TCRdb shows one record per CDR3 protein and no DNA. Its table records over 350,000 distinct CDR3 sequences. The sample was blood T cells: a sorted CD56 or NKG2C T cell subset, CD4+ or CD8+ T cells, or bulk PBMC T cells (not recorded which). These receptors were taken from a woman between 45 and 60 years old in good health.

The rearrangement uses TRBV3-1 and TRBJ2-1. CDR1 is LGHDT and CDR2 is YNNKEL in the germline V gene (reference sequence). The CDR3 is 12 residues long. The CDR3 sequence: CASSQEEGEQFF.

J is TRBJ2-5 and V is TRBV10-3; the TRBD1 assignment by TCRdb is unverifiable without DNA. The CDR3 extends over 13 amino acids. Germline V gives CDR1 ENHRY, CDR2 SYGVKD. CDR3: CATRTGGGETQYF.

The V gene is TRBV29-1, the J gene TRBJ2-2; the D call of TRBD1 rests on TCRdb alone, since no DNA is present to check it. Germline V lookup: CDR1 SQVTM, CDR2 ANQGSEA. The CDR3 spans 13 residues. CDR3 in amino acids: CSVALSWTGELFF.

This chain uses TRBV29-1 with TRBJ2-1; without DNA, the TCRdb call of TRBD2 cannot be checked. Germline CDR1 is SQVTM and CDR2 is ANQGSEA. The CDR3 runs to 12 residues. CDR3 in amino acids: CSSNIGGDEQFF.

This rearrangement joins TRBV29-1 to TRBJ2-4; there is no DNA to check the TCRdb D call of TRBD1. Per the germline V gene, CDR1 is SQVTM and CDR2 is ANQGSEA. The CDR3 is made up of 13 amino acids. The CDR3 region is CSVGPKGAADQYF.

The J gene is TRBJ2-4, the V gene TRBV5-5; the TCRdb call, TRBD2, lacks DNA for checking. The CDR3 has 13 amino acids. Germline V gives CDR1 SGHKS, CDR2 YYEKEE (reference sequence). CDR3 in amino acids: CASSSPGLNIQYF.

The chain joins TRBV6-1 to TRBJ2-4. The CDR3 runs to 14 residues. Germline-derived CDR1 and CDR2 are MNHNS and SASEGT. CDR3 in amino acids: CASSISRAKNIQYF.

V usage is TRBV20-1 and J usage is TRBJ2-5. In germline, CDR1 is DFQATT, CDR2 SNEGSKA (reference sequence). This CDR3 contains 15 residues. CDR3: CSARRQAGTQETQYF.

The CDR3 region is CASSQGLGQADTQYF. The V call is TRBV5-1, the J call TRBJ2-3; TCRdb calls TRBD2, which cannot be checked without DNA. Per germline, CDR1 SGHRS and CDR2 YFSETQ. The CDR3 totals 15 residues.

The chain joins TRBV2 to TRBJ2-2; TCRdb selects TRBD1, and the lack of DNA leaves this call unchecked. The CDR3 is made up of 15 amino acids. Germline CDR1 is SNHLY and CDR2 is FYNNEI. CDR3 protein: CASHQDTGITGELFF.

The chain carries TRBV9 and TRBJ2-1; TCRdb's D call of TRBD2 is untestable without DNA. The CDR3 length is 16 residues. Per the germline V gene, CDR1 is SGDLS and CDR2 is YYNGEE. CDR3 sequence: CASSVDPPLANNEQFF.

This chain joins TRBV5-1 and TRBJ2-2; TCRdb designates TRBD2, a call that cannot be tested without DNA. Germline loops: CDR1 SGHRS, CDR2 YFSETQ. CDR3 length: 16 residues. The CDR3 is CASSPSAGMDTGELFF.

This chain uses TRBV3-1 with TRBJ2-3; TCRdb designates TRBD1, a call that cannot be tested without DNA. This CDR3 has 15 residues. Germline V gene sequence: CDR1 LGHDT, CDR2 YNNKEL (reference sequence). CDR3 residues: CASSQAGGGQDTQYF.

This sequence joins TRBV12-3 or TRBV12-4 and TRBJ2-5; absent DNA, TCRdb's TRBD2 call cannot be checked. This CDR3 has 14 amino acids. This CDR3 reads CASRQAGGGETQYF.

V is TRBV2 and J is TRBJ1-2. The CDR3 covers 15 residues. The germline CDR1 and CDR2 sequences are SNHLY and FYNNEI. The chain's CDR3 is CASSEAQPLNYGYTF.

The chain employs TRBV5-6 and TRBJ2-1; lacking DNA, the TRBD1 call made by TCRdb goes unchecked. Germline loops: CDR1 SGHDT, CDR2 YYEEEE. The CDR3 has 14 amino acids. CDR3 protein: CASSPGAGRNEQFF.

This chain joins TRBV6-1 and TRBJ1-4. Germline values: CDR1 MNHNS, CDR2 SASEGT. The CDR3 is 13 residues long. The CDR3 region is CAITLGPNEKLFF.

The chain couples TRBV20-1 to TRBJ2-7; TCRdb designates TRBD1, a call that cannot be tested without DNA. This CDR3 contains 13 residues. The germline V gene has CDR1 DFQATT and CDR2 SNEGSKA (reference sequence). The CDR3 region is CSASQGGGYEQYF.

V and J are TRBV5-1 and TRBJ1-5; TCRdb's D call of TRBD1 is untestable without DNA. This CDR3 is 16 amino acids long. Germline loops: CDR1 SGHRS, CDR2 YFSETQ. Here the CDR3 reads CASSLGTGYSNQPQHF.

The chain combines TRBV4-2 with TRBJ2-2; TCRdb's D call, TRBD2, is unchecked because there is no DNA. The CDR3 spans 15 residues. Germline values: CDR1 LGHNA, CDR2 YNFKEQ. Here the CDR3 reads CASGKTAGDAGELFF.

This chain links TRBV29-1 with TRBJ1-1. From germline, CDR1 is SQVTM and CDR2 ANQGSEA. The CDR3 is made up of 13 amino acids. CDR3 residues: CSVMTRMNTEAFF.

The rearrangement uses TRBV24-1 and TRBJ2-5; TCRdb returns TRBD1, unconfirmable since there is no DNA. Germline CDR1 is KGHDR and CDR2 is SFDVKD. This CDR3 region has 16 residues. CDR3: CATSRGDRLAPETQYF.

V usage is TRBV19 and J usage is TRBJ2-1; absent DNA, TCRdb's TRBD1 call cannot be checked. CDR1 and CDR2 (germline): LNHDA, SQIVND (reference sequence). There are 13 residues in the CDR3. CDR3 sequence reads: CASSNGQGVWQFF.

This chain links TRBV5-1 with TRBJ1-1; checking the TCRdb D call of TRBD1 is not possible without DNA. Germline-derived CDR1 and CDR2 are SGHRS and YFSETQ. The CDR3 is 16 amino acids. CDR3 loop: CASSLGGEGAQAEAFF.

The V call is TRBV12-3 or TRBV12-4, the J call TRBJ2-5; TCRdb calls TRBD2, which cannot be checked without DNA. The CDR3 length is 14 residues. CDR3 residues: CASRTRATSETQYF.

The chain has TRBV7-2 and TRBJ2-1; the TCRdb call, TRBD1, lacks DNA for checking. Per germline, CDR1 SGHTA and CDR2 FQGNSA. The CDR3 extends over 15 amino acids. The CDR3 sequence: CASSATGDPLYEQFF.